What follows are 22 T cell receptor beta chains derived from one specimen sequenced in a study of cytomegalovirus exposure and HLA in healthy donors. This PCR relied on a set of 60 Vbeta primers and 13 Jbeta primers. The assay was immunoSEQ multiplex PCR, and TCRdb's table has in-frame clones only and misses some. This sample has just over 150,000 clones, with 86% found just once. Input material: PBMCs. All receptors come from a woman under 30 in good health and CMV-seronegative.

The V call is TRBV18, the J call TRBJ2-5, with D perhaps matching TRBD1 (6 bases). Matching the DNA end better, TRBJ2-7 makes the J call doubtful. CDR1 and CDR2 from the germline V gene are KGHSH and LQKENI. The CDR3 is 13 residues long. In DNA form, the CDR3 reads TGTGCCAGCTCTACAGGGTGGAAAGCCGAGCAGTACTTC. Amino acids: CASSTGWKAEQYF.

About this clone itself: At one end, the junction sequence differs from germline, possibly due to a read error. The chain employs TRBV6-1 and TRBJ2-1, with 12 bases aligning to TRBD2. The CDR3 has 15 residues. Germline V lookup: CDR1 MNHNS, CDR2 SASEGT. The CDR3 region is CASSEIGSSGRAGLF. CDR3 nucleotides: TGTGCCAGCAGTGAAATCGGGTCTAGCGGGAGGGCCGGCCTCTTC.

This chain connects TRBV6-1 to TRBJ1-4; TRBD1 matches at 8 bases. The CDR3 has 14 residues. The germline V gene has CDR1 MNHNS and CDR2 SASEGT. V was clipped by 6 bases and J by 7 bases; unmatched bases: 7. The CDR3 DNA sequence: TGTGCCAGCAGGGACGGACAGGGAGGTGAAAAACTGTTTTTT. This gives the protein CASRDGQGGEKLFF.

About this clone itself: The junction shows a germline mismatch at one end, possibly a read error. The CDR3 sequence: CASSLGGATYEQSF. The CDR3 bases are TGTGCCAGCAGCTTGGGGGGCGCCACCTACGAGCAGTCCTTC. The chain recombines TRBV5-6 with TRBJ2-7; perhaps TRBD1 as D (5 bases). Germline V CDR1 and CDR2: SGHDT, YYEEEE. CDR3 length: 14 amino acids.

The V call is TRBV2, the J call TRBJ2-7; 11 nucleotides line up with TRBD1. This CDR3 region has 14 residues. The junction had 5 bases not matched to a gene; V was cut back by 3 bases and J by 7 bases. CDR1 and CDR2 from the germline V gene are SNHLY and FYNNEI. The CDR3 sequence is CASSDRDRGGEQYF. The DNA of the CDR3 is TGTGCCAGCAGTGACCGGGACAGGGGGGGTGAGCAGTACTTC.

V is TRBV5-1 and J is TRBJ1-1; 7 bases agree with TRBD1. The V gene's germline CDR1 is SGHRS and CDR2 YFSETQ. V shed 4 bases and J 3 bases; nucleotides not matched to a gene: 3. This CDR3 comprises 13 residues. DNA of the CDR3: TGCGCCAGCAGCGGACAGGTCGACACTGAAGCTTTCTTT. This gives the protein CASSGQVDTEAFF.

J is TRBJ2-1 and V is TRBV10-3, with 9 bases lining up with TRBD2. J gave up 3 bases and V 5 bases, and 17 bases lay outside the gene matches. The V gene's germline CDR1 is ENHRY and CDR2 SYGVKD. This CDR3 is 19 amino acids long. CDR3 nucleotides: TGTGCCATCAGTCTTCCCGAGCGGGAGGTGGGCATACGCTACAATGAGCAGTTCTTC. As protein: CAISLPEREVGIRYNEQFF.

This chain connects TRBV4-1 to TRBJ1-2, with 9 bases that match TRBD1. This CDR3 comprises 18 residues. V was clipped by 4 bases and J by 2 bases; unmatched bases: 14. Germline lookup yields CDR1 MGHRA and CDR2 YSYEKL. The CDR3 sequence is CASSPTLLRDRENYGYTF. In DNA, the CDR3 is TGCGCCAGCAGCCCTACGTTACTGCGGGACAGGGAAAACTATGGCTACACCTTC.

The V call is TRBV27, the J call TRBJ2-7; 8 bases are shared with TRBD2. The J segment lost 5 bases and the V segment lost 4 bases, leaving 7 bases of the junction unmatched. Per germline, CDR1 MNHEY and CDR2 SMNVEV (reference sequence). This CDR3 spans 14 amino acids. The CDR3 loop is CASSSGTSVHEQYF. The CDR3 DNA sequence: TGTGCCAGCAGTTCCGGGACTAGTGTCCACGAGCAGTACTTC.

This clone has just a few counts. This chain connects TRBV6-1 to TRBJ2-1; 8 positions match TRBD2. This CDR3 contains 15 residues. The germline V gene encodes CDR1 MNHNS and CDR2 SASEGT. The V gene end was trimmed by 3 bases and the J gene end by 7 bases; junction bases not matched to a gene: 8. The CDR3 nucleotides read TGTGCCAGCAGTGACTCAGACGGGGGGGGGAATGAGCAGTTCTTC. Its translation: CASSDSDGGGNEQFF.

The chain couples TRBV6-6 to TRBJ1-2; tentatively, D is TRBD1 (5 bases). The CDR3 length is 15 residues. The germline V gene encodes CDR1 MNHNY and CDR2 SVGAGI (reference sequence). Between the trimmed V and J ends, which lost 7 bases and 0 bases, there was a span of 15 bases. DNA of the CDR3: TGTGCCAGCACCAAAAGGACATTAGCTAACTATGGCTACACCTTC. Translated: CASTKRTLANYGYTF.

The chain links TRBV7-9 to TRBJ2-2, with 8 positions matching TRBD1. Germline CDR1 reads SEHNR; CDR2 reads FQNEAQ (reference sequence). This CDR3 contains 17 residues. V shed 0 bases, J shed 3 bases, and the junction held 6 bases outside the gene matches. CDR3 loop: CASSLALQGAHTGELFF. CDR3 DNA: TGTGCCAGCAGCTTAGCGCTTCAGGGGGCGCACACCGGGGAGCTGTTTTTT.

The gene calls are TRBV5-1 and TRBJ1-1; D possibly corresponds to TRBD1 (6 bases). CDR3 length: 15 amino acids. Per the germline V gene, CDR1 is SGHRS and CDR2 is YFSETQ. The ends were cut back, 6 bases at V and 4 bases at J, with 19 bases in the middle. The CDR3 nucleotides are TGCGCCAGCAATTGGGCGGCGGGGGGCGGCACTGAAGCTTTCTTT. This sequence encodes CASNWAAGGGTEAFF.

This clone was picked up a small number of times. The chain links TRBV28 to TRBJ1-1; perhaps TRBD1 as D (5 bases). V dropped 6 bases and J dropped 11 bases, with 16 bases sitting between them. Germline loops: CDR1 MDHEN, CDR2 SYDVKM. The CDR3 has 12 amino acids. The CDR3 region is CASSSSGREAFF. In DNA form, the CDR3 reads TGTGCCAGCAGCTCCTCAGGGAGGGAGGCTTTCTTT. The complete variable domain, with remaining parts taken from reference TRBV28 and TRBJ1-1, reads DVKVTQSSRYLVKRTGEKVFLECVQDMDHENMFWYRQDPGLGLRLIYFSYDVKMKEKGDIPEGYSVSREKKERFSLILESASTNQTSMYLCASSSSGREAFFGQGTRLTVV.

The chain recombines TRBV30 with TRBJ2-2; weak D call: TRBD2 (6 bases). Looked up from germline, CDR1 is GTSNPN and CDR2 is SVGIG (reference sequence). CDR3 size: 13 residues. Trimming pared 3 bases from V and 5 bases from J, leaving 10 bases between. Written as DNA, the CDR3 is TGTGCCTGGAGCGGGGGAGGAACCGGGGAGCTGTTTTTT. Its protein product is CAWSGGGTGELFF. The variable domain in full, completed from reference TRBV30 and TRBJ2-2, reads SQTIHQWPATLVQPVGSPLSLECTVEGTSNPNLYWYRQAAGRGLQLLFYSVGIGQISSEVPQNLSASRPQDRQFILSSKKLLLSDSGFYLCAWSGGGTGELFFGEGSRLTVL.

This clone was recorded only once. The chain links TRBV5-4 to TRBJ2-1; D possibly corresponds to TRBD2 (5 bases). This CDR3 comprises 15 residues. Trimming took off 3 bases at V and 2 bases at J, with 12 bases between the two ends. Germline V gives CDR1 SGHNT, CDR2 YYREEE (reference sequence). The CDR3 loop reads CASSSAGGTYNEQFF. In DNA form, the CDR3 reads TGTGCCAGCAGCTCGGCGGGCGGCACCTACAATGAGCAGTTCTTC.

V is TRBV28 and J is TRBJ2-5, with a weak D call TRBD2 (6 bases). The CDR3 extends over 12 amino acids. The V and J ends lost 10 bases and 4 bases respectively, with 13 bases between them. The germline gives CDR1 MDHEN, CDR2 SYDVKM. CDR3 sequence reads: CATEGSGETQYF. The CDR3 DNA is TGTGCCACTGAGGGTAGCGGAGAGACCCAGTACTTC.

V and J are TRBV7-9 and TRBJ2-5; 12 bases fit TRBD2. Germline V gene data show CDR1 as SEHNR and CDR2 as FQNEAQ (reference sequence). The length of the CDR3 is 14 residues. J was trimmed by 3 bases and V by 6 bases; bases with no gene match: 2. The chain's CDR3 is CASRSSGGEETQYF. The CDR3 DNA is TGTGCCAGCAGATCTAGCGGGGGGGAAGAGACCCAGTACTTC.

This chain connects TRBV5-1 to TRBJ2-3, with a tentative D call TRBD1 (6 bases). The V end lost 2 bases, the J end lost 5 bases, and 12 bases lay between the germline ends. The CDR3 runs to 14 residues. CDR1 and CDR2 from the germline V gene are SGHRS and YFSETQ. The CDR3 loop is CASSLGSTGDTQYF. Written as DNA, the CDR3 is TGCGCCAGCAGCTTAGGGTCGACAGGAGATACGCAGTATTTT.

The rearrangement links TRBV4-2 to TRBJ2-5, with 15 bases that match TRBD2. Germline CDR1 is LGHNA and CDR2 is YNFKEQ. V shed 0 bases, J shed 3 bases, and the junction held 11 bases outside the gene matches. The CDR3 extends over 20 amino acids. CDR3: CASSQEEVGLAGGGEETQYF. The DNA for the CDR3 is TGTGCCAGCAGCCAAGAAGAGGTGGGACTAGCGGGAGGCGGAGAAGAGACCCAGTACTTC.

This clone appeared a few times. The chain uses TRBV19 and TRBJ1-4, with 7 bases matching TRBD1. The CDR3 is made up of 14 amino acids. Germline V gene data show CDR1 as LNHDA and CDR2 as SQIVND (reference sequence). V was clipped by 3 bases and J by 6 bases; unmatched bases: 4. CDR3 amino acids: CASSIQGGDEKLFF. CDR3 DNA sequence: TGTGCCAGTAGTATCCAGGGGGGCGATGAAAAACTGTTTTTT.

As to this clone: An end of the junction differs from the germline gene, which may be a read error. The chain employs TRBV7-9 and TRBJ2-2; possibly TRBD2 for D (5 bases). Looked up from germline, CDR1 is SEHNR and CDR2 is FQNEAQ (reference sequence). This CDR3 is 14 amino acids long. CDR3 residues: CSSSLSGNTGELFF. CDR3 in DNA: TGTTCCAGCAGCCTGAGCGGAAACACCGGGGAGCTGTTTTTT.